This T cell receptor beta chain was obtained from a study of blood T cell repertoires in COVID-19. Study details: Spain, Italy and the United States supplied samples that represented acute and convalescent COVID-19. The analysed material was cDNA or gDNA that came from T cells, B-cell-depleted T cells, or PBMCs.

Only a few counts were recorded for this clone. The V end was cut by 5 bases, the J end by 2 bases, with 8 bases between. Germline values: CDR1 MDHEN, CDR2 SYDVKM. This CDR3 spans 13 amino acids. TCRdb keeps only in-frame clones here, not all; method: immunoSEQ multiplex PCR. Among some 94,000 clones, around 87% were seen once, and the ten largest hold more than 0.95%. This receptor was taken from a human donor in a cohort sampled during active COVID-19. The sequenced sample was peripheral blood. This rearrangement joins TRBV28 to TRBJ2-3; D perhaps matches TRBD2 (6 bases). The CDR3 DNA reads TGTGCCAGCAGTACGGGGGACACAGATACGCAGTATTTT. Translated, it gives CASSTGDTDTQYF.